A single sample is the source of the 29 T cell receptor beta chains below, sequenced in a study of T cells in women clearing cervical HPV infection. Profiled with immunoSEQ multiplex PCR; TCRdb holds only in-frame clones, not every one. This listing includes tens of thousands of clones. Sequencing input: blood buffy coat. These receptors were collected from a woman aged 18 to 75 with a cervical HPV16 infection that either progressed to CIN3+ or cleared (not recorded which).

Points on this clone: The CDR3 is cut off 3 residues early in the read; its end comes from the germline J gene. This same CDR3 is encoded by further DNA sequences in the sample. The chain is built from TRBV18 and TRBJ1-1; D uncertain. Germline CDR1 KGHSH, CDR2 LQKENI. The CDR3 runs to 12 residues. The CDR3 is CASSPEGFAAFF. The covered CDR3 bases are TGTGCCAGCTCACCGGAGGGCTTTGCG.

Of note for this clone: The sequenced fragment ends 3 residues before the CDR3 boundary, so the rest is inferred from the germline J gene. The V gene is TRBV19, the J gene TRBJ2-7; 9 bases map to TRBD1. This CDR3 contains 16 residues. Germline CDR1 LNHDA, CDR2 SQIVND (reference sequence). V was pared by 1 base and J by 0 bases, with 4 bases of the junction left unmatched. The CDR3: CASSIGGTGLSYEQYF. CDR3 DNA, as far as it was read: TGTGCCAGTAGTATAGGCGGGACAGGGCTCTCCTACGAG. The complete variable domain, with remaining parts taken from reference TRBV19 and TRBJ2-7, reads DGGITQSPKYLFRKEGQNVTLSCEQNLNHDAMYWYRQDPGQGLRLIYYSQIVNDFQKGDIAEGYSVSREKKESFPLTVTSAQKNPTAFYLCASSIGGTGLSYEQYFGPGTRLTVT.

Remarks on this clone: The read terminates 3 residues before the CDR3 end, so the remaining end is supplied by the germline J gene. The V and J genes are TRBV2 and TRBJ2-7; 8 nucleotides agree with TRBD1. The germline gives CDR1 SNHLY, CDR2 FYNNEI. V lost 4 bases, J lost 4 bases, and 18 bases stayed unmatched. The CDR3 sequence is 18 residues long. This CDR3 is CASSGPFYSQDRVYEQYF. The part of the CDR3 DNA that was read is TGTGCCAGCAGTGGACCGTTCTACTCCCAGGACAGGGTATACGAG. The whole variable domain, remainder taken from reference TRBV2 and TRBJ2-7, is EPEVTQTPSHQVTQMGQEVILRCVPISNHLYFYWYRQILGQKVEFLVSFYNNEISEKSEIFDDQFSVERPDGSNFTLKIRSTKLEDSAMYFCASSGPFYSQDRVYEQYFGPGTRLTVT.

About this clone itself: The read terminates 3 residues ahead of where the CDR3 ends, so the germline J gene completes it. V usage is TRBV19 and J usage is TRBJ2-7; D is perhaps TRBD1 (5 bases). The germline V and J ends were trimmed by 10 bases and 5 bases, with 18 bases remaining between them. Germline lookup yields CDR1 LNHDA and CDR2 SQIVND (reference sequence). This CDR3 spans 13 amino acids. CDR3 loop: CATADRITNEQYF. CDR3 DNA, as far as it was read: TGTGCCACTGCCGACAGAATTACCAACGAG.

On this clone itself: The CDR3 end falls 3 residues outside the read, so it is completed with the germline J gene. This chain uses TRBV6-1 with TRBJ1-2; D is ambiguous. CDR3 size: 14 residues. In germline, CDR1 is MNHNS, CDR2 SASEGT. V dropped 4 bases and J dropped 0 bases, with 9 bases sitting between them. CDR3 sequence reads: CASSVQNSNYGYTF. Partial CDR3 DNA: TGTGCCAGCAGTGTACAGAACTCTAACTATGGC.

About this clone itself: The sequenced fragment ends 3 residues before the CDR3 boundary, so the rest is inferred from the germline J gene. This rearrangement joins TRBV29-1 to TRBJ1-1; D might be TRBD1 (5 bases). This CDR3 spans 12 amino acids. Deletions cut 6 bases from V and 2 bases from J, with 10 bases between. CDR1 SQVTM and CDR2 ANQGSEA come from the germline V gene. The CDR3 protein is CSVKTVNTEAFF. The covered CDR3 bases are TGCAGCGTAAAGACAGTTAACACTGAA.

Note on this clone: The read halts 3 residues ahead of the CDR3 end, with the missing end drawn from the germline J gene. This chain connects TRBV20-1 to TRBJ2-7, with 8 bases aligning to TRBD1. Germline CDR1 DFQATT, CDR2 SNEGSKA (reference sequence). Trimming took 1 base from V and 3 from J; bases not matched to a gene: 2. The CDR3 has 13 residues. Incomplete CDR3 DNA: TGCAGTGCTAGAGGGACAGGGCACTACGAG. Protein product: CSARGTGHYE. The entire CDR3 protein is CSARGTGHYEQYF.

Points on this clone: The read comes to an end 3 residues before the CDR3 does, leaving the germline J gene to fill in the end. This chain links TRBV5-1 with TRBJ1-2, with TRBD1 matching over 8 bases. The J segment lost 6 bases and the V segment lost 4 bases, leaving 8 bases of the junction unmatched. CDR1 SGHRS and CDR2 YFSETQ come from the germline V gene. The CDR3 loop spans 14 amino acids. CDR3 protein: CASSQGQGGHGYTF. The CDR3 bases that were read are TGCGCCAGCAGCCAAGGACAGGGCGGGCATGGC.

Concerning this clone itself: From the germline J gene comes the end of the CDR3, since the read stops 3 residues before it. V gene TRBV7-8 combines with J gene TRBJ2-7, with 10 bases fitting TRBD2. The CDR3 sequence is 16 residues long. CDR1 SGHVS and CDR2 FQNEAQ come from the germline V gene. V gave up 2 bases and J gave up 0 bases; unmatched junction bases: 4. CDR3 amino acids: CASSLRGLAASYEQYF. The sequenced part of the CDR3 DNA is TGTGCCAGCAGCTTACGAGGACTAGCGGCCTCCTACGAG.

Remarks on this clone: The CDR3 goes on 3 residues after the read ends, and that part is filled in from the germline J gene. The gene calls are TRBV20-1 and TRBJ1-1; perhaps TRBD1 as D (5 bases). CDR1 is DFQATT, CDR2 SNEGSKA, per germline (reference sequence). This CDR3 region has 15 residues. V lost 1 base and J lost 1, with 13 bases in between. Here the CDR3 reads CSARAFRGRNTEAFF. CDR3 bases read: TGCAGTGCTAGAGCCTTCCGGGGGAGGAACACTGAA.

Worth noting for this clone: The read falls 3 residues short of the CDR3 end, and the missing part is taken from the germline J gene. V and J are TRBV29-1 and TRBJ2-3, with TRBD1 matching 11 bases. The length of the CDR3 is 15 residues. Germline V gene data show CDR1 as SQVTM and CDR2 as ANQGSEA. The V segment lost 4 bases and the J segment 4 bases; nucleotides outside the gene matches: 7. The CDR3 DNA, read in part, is TGCAGCGTTGTAAGGACAGGGGGCCGCGCAGATACG. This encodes CSVVRTGGRADT. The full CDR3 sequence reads CSVVRTGGRADTQYF.

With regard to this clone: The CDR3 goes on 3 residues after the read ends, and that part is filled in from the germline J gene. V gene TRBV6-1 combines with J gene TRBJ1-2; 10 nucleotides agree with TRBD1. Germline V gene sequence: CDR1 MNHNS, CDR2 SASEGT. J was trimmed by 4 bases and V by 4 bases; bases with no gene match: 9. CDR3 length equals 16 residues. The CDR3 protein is CASSARGQGSFYGYTF. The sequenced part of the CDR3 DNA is TGTGCCAGCAGTGCCCGGGGACAGGGGAGTTTCTATGGC.

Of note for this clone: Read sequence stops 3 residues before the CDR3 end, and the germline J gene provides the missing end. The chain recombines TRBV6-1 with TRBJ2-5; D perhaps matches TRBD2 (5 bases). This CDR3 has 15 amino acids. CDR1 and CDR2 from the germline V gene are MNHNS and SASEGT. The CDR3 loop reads CASSERGLGQYTQYF. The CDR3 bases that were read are TGTGCCAGCAGTGAACGGGGTTTGGGTCAATATACC.

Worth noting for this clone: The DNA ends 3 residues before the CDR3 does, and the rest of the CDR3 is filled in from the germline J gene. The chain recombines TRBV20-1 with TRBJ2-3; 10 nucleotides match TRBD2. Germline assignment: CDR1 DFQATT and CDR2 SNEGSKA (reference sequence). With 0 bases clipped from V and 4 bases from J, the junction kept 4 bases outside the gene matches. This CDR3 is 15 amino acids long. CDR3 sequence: CSARDLAGASDTQYF. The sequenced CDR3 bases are TGCAGTGCTAGAGATCTAGCGGGAGCATCAGATACG.

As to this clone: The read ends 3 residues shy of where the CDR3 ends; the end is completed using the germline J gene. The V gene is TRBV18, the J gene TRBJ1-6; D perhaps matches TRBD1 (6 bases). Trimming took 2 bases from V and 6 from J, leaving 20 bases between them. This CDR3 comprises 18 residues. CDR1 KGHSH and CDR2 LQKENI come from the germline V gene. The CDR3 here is CASSPIASSPRGNSPLHF. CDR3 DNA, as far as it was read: TGTGCCAGCTCACCAATAGCCTCCAGTCCCAGGGGTAATTCACCC.

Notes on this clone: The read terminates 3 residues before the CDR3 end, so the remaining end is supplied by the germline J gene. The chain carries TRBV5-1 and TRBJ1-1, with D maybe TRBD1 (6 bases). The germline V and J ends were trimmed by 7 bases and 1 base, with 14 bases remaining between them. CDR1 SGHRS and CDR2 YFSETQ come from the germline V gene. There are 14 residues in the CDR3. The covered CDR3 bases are TGCGCCAGCCGGATACAGGGACGGAACACTGAA. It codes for CASRIQGRNTE. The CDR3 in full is CASRIQGRNTEAFF.

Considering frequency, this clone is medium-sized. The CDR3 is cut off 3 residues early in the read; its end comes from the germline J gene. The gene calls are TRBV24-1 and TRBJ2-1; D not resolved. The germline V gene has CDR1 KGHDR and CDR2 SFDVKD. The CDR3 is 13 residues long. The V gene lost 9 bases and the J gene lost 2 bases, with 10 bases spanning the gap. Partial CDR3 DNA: TGTGCCACCGCGGCTACCACCTACAATGAG. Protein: CATAATTYNE. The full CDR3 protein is CATAATTYNEQFF.

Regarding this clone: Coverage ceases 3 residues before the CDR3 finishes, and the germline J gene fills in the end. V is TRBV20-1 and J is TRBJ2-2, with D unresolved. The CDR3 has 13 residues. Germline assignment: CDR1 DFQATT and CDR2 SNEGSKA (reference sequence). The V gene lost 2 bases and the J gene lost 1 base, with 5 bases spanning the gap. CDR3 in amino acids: CSARPVNTGELFF. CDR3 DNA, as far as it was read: TGCAGTGCTAGACCTGTGAACACCGGGGAG.

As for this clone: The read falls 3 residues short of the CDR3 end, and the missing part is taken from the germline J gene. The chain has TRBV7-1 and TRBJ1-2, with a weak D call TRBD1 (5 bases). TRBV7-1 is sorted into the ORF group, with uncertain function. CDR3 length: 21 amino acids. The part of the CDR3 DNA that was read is TGTGCCAGCAGCTCGAAGAGGGGAGGACTAGCGGGAGAAGGTTTCTACAATGAC. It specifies CASSSKRGGLAGEGFYND. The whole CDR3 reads CASSSKRGGLAGEGFYNDYTF.

The CDR3 bases that were read are TGCAGTGCAACCGGGACACCCCGCACAGATACG. This codes for CSATGTPRTDT. The entire CDR3 is CSATGTPRTDTQYF. The rearrangement links TRBV20-1 to TRBJ2-3; possible D gene TRBD1, 6 bases. The CDR3 end falls 3 residues outside the read, so it is completed with the germline J gene. V was clipped by 6 bases and J by 1 base, with 14 bases between them. CDR3 length: 14 residues. CDR1 and CDR2 (germline): DFQATT, SNEGSKA (reference sequence).

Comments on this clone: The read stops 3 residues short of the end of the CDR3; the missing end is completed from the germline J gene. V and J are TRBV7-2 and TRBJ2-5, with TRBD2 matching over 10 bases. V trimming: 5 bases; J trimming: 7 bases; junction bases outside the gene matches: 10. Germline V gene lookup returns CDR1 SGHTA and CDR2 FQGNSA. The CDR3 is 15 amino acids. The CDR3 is CASSRTLAGEVTQYF. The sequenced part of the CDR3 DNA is TGTGCCAGCAGCCGTACGCTAGCGGGGGAGGTGACC.

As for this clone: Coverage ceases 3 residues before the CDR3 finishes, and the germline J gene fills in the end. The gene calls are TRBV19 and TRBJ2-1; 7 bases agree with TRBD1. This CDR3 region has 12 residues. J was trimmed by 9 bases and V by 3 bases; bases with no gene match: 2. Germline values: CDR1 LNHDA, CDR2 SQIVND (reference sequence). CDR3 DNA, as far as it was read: TGTGCCAGTAGTATTCGGGACAGTGAG. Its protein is CASSIRDSE. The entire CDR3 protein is CASSIRDSEQFF.

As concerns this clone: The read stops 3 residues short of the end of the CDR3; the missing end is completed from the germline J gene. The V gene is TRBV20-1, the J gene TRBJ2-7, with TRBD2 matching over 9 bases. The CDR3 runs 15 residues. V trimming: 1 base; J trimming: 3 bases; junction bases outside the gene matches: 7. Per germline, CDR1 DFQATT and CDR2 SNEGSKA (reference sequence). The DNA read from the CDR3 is TGCAGTGCTAGAGCCCCCCCTAGCGGGATCTACGAG. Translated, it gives CSARAPPSGIYE. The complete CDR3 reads CSARAPPSGIYEQYF.

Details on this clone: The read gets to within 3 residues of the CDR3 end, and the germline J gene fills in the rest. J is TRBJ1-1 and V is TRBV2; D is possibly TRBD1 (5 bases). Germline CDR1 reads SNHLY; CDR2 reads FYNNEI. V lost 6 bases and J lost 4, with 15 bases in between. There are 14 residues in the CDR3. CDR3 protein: CASSPWVRGTEAFF. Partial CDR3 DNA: TGTGCCAGCAGCCCCTGGGTGAGGGGCACTGAA.

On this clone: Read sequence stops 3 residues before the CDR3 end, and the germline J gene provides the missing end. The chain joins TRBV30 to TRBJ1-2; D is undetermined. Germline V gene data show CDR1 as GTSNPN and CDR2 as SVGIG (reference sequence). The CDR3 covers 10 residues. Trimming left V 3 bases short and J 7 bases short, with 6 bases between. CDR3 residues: CAWRSLGYTF. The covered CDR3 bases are TGTGCCTGGAGGAGCCTTGGC.

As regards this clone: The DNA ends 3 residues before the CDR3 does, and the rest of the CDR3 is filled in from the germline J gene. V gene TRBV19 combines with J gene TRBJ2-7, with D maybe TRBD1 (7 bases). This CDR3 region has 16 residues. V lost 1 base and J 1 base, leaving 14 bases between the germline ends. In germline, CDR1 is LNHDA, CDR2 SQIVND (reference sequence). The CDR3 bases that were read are TGTGCCAGTAGTATAGCTCGGCAGGGGGGATCCTACGAG. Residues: CASSIARQGGSYE. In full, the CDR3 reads CASSIARQGGSYEQYF.

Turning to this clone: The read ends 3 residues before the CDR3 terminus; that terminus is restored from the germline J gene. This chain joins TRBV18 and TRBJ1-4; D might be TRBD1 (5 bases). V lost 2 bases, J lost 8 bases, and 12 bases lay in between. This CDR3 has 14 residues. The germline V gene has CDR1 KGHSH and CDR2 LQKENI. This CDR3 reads CASSPSRAREKLFF. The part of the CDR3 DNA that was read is TGTGCCAGCTCACCATCCAGGGCGAGGGAAAAA.

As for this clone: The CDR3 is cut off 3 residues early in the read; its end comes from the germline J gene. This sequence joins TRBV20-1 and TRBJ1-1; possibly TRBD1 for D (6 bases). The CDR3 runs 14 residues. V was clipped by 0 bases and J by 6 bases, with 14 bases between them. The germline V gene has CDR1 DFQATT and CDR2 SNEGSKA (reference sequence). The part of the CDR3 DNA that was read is TGCAGTGCTAGAGATGCAGGGGCCACTCCTGAA. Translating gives CSARDAGATPE. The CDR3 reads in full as CSARDAGATPEAFF.

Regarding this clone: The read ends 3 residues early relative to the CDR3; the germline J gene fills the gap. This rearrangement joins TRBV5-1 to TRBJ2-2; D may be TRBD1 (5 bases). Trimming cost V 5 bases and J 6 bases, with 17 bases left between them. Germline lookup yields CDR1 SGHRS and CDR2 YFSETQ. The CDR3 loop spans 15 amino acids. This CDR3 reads CASSQGPLGSGELFF. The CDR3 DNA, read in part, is TGCGCCAGCAGTCAGGGTCCCCTCGGTTCCGGGGAG.